This T cell receptor beta chain is drawn from a study of cytomegalovirus exposure and HLA in healthy donors. About this clone itself: The antigen remains unidentified.

Notes on the study in general: Immune exposure data for these donors was limited to CMV serostatus. Researchers reported in a later analysis that common viral pathogens appeared linked to several top clusters.

V was cut by 3 bases and J by 6 bases, with 17 bases left in between. CDR3 length equals 15 residues. Per the germline V gene, CDR1 is MDHEN and CDR2 is SYDVKM. PCR used 60 Vbeta primers and 13 Jbeta primers. This table comes from immunoSEQ multiplex PCR, and its TCRdb copy is limited to in-frame clones, with some not included. This table has about 190,000 clones, 70% to 75% appearing once. The sample consisted of PBMCs. This chain connects TRBV28 to TRBJ1-2; TRBD1 is a possible D gene (5 bases). The origin of this receptor is a young man in good health and CMV-seropositive. CDR3 residues: CASSLGQAGRNGYTF. In DNA form, the CDR3 reads TGTGCCAGCAGTTTGGGGCAGGCTGGACGGAATGGCTACACCTTC.